The 9 T cell receptor beta chains given below trace back to one sample, sequenced in a study of shared clonotypes between healthy human individuals. Clones were sequenced by immunoSEQ multiplex PCR, and TCRdb holds only the in-frame ones, with some missing. The profile shows approximately 640,000 clones, 80% to 95% of them singletons. Sequenced input: memory CD8+ T cells from PBMCs. As to subset: CD45RO+ cells pooled with CCR7-negative TemRA cells. Source of these receptors: a man between 18 and 35 years old in good health. Some clones in this sample may be carry-over from other donors' samples.

V gene TRBV27 combines with J gene TRBJ2-6; perhaps TRBD1 as D (6 bases). Trimming took off 7 bases at V and 4 bases at J, with 8 bases between the two ends. The CDR3 consists of 13 residues. Germline V CDR1 and CDR2: MNHEY, SMNVEV (reference sequence). The CDR3 sequence: CASTQGGANVLTF. The DNA of the CDR3 is TGTGCCAGCACACAGGGAGGGGCCAACGTCCTGACTTTC.

This clone was recorded once. This chain uses TRBV27 with TRBJ2-7; D may be TRBD1 (5 bases). V was pared by 3 bases and J by 6 bases, with 18 bases between. The length of the CDR3 is 15 residues. Germline V CDR1 and CDR2: MNHEY, SMNVEV (reference sequence). The CDR3 DNA reads as TGTGCCAGCAGTTTGCTTGGGGCTTATCGCGGCGAGCAGTACTTC. Residues: CASSLLGAYRGEQYF.

The chain links TRBV5-6 to TRBJ2-1; 9 positions match TRBD1. J gave up 2 bases and V 4 bases, and 7 bases lay outside the gene matches. CDR3 length equals 16 residues. CDR1 is SGHDT and CDR2 is YYEEEE in the germline V gene. The CDR3 loop is CASSAPGQGPYNEQFF. CDR3 DNA sequence: TGTGCCAGCAGCGCACCGGGACAGGGTCCCTACAATGAGCAGTTCTTC.

J is TRBJ2-7 and V is TRBV6-6, with 9 bases matching TRBD1. Germline V CDR1 and CDR2: MNHNY, SVGAGI (reference sequence). This CDR3 region has 16 residues. J gave up 6 bases and V 0 bases, and 9 bases lay outside the gene matches. The DNA of the CDR3 is TGTGCCAGCAGTTACTCGGAACAATCGACAGGGGGCGAGCAGTACTTC. Protein sequence: CASSYSEQSTGGEQYF.

The chain links TRBV25-1 to TRBJ1-4; perhaps TRBD1 as D (6 bases). Trimming removed 1 base from V and 6 bases from J, with 12 bases in between. Germline CDR1 is MGHDK and CDR2 is SYGVNS. CDR3 size: 15 residues. In DNA, the CDR3 is TGTGCCAGCAGTGAATTTGACAGGATGGATGAAAAACTGTTTTTT. It yields the protein CASSEFDRMDEKLFF.

This clone is a singleton in its sample. This chain uses TRBV9 with TRBJ2-5; TRBD1 aligns across 7 bases. Germline V lookup: CDR1 SGDLS, CDR2 YYNGEE. This CDR3 has 14 residues. Unmatched junction bases numbered 9, after V lost 5 bases and J lost 5 bases. The CDR3 here is CASRLGGNDETQYF. Here the CDR3 DNA reads TGTGCCAGCAGGTTAGGGGGCAATGACGAGACCCAGTACTTC.

This chain links TRBV9 with TRBJ1-3, with 8 bases aligning to TRBD1. The germline V gene has CDR1 SGDLS and CDR2 YYNGEE. This CDR3 spans 16 amino acids. After removal of 4 bases from V and 0 bases from J, the junction contained 6 bases not matched to a gene. DNA of the CDR3: TGTGCCAGCAGCCCAGGACAGGGAATCTCTGGAAACACCATATATTTT. Translated, it gives CASSPGQGISGNTIYF.

This CDR3 is CSVEGVQGATYEQYF. For the CDR3, the DNA is TGCAGCGTTGAAGGTGTACAGGGGGCCACATACGAGCAGTACTTC. The rearrangement uses TRBV29-1 and TRBJ2-7; TRBD1 agrees at 9 bases. The junction had 8 bases not matched to a gene; V was cut back by 1 base and J by 4 bases. The CDR3 is made up of 15 amino acids. Germline V gene data show CDR1 as SQVTM and CDR2 as ANQGSEA.

The chain combines TRBV27 with TRBJ1-1; 7 nucleotides match TRBD1. Germline V lookup: CDR1 MNHEY, CDR2 SMNVEV (reference sequence). J lost 0 bases, V lost 5 bases, and 6 bases had no gene match. This CDR3 has 15 amino acids. The CDR3 DNA is TGTGCCAGCAGTCCCAGAGGGGGCCTGAACACTGAAGCTTTCTTT. Translated: CASSPRGGLNTEAFF.